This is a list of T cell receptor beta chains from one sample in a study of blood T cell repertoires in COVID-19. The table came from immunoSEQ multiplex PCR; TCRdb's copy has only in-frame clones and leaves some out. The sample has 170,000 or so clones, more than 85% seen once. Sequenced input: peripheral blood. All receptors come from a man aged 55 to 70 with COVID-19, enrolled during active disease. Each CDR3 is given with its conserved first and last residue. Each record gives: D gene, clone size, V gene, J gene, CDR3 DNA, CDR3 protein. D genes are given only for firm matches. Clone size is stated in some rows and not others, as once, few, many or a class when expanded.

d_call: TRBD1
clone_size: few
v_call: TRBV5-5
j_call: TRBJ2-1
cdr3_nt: TGTGCCAGCAGCTTCGACAGGGGAGACAATGAGCAGTTCTTC
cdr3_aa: CASSFDRGDNEQFF

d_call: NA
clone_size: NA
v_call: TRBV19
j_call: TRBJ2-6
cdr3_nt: TGTGCCAGTAGTGGGGGGTTCACTGGGGCCAACGTCCTGACTTTC
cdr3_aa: CASSGGFTGANVLTF

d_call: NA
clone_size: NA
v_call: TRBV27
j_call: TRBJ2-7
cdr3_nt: TGTGCCAGCAGTCCTCCGGGACATTCTACGGGGTTCTTC
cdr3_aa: CASSPPGHSTGFF

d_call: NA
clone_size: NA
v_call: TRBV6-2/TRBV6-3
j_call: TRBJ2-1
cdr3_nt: TGTGCCAGCAGTAATAGGAGAACCGATGAGCAGTTCTTC
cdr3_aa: CASSNRRTDEQFF

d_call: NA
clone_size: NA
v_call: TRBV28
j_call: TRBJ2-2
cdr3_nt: TGTGCCAGCAGTTTACAGGCCGGGGAGCTGTTTTTT
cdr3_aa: CASSLQAGELFF

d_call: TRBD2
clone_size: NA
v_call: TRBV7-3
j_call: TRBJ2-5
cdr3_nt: TGTGCCAGCAGCCGACTAGCGGGAGTAGAGACCCAGTACTTC
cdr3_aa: CASSRLAGVETQYF

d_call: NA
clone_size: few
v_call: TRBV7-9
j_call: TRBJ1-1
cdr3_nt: TGTGCCAGCAGCTTAGGCGGTGTTAACAGGGCTGAAGCTTTCTTT
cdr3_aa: CASSLGGVNRAEAFF

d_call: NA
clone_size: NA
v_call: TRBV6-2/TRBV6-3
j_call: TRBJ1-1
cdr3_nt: TGTGCCAGCACCCCGCACGGGAACACTGAAGCTTTCTTT
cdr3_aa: CASTPHGNTEAFF

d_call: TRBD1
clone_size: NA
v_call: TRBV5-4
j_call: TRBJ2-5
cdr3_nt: TGTGCCAGCAGCCGGGACAGTGAAGAGACCCAGTACTTC
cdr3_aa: CASSRDSEETQYF

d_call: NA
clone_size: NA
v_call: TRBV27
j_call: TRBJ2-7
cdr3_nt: TGTGCCAGCAGTAAAAGGGGCTACGAAGGGAACGAGCAGTACTTC
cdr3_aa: CASSKRGYEGNEQYF

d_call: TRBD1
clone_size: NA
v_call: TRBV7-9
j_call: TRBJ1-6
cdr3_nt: TGTGCCAGCAGCTTAGTTTCGTCCCGGGACAGGGGTAATTCACCCCTCCACTTT
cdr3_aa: CASSLVSSRDRGNSPLHF

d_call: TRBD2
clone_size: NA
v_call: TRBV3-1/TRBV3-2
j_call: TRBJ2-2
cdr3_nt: TGTGCCAGCAGCCAGGGACTAGCGGATCCGGGCGGGGAGCTGTTTTTT
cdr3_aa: CASSQGLADPGGELFF

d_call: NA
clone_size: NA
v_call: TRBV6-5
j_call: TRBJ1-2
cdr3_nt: TGTGCCAGCAAAAGGGACACAAATAACTATGGCTACACCTTC
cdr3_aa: CASKRDTNNYGYTF

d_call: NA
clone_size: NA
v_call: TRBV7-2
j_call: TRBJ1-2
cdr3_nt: TGTGCCAGCAGCTCGGCTCTCGGGAATAGTGGCTATGGCTACACCTTC
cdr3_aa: CASSSALGNSGYGYTF

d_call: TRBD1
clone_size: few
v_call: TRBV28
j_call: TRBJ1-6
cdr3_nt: TGTGCCAGCAGTTCTAGGACAGGGACACATTCACCCCTCCACTTT
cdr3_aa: CASSSRTGTHSPLHF

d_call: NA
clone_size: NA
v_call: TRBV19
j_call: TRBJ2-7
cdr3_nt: TGTGCCAGTAGTAGGGAGGACTTCAAGGCGGACCGTTACGTAGGGGAGCAGTACTTC
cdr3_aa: CASSREDFKADRYVGEQYF

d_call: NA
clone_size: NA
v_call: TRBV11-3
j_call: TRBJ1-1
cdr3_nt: TGTGCCAGCAGCCAAGGCAGGGTGAACACTGAAGCTTTCTTT
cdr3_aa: CASSQGRVNTEAFF

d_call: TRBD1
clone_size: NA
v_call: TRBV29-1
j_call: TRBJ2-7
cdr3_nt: TGCAGCGCCGGGACAGGCGAGCAGTACTTC
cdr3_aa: CSAGTGEQYF

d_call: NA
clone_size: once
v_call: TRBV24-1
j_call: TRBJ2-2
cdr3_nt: TGTGCCACCAGTGATCCAGGGGCAGGTACCGGGGAGCTGTTTTTT
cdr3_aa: CATSDPGAGTGELFF

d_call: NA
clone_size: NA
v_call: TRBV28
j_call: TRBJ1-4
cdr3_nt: TGTGCCAGCAGTTTCCCTACAGAAACTAATGAAAAACTGTTTTTT
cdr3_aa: CASSFPTETNEKLFF

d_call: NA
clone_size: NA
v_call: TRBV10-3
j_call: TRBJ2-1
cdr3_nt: TGTGCCATCAGTGACAAGGCTAGACACAATGAGCAGTTCTTC
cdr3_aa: CAISDKARHNEQFF

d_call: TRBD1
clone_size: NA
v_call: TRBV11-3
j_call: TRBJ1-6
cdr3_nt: TGTGCCAGCAGCTTAGCCGGACAGGGGCTCTCACCCCTCCACTTT
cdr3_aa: CASSLAGQGLSPLHF

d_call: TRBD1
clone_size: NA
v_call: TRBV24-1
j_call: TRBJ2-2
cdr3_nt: TGTGCCACCCGACAGGGGGCGCGCACCGGGGAGCTGTTTTTT
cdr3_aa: CATRQGARTGELFF

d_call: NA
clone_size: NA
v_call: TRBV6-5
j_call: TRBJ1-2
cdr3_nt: TGTGCCAGCAGTTACTCGAGCGCGGGGACCTATGGCTACACCTTC
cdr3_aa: CASSYSSAGTYGYTF

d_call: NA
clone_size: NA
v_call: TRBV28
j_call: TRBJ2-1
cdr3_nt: TGTGCCAGCAGTTTATTTTTCCGGGACAAGGGTGAGCAGTTCTTC
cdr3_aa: CASSLFFRDKGEQFF

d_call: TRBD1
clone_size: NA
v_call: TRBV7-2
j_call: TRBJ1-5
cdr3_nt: TGTGCCAGCAGCCCGGACAGGAATTATAGCAATCAGCCCCAGCATTTT
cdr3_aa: CASSPDRNYSNQPQHF

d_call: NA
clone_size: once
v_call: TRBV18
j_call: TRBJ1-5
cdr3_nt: TGTGCCAGTTCCCGAATGGCAGGGTTGGATCAGCCCCAGCATTTT
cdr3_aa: CASSRMAGLDQPQHF

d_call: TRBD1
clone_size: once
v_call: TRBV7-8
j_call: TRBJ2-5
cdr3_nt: TGTGCCAGCAGGTCCCCCGGACAGGGAGAGACCCAGTACTTC
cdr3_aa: CASRSPGQGETQYF

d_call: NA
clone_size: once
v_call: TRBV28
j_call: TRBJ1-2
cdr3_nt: TGTGCCAGCAGTTCTCAGGGATTCTATGGCTACACCTTC
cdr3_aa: CASSSQGFYGYTF

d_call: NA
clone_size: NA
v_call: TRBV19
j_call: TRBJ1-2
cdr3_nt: TGTGCCAGTAGGGAACGTACAGGCCTCTATGGCTACACCTTC
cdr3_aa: CASRERTGLYGYTF

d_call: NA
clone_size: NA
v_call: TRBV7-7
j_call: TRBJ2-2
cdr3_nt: TGTGCTAGCAGCTCACAACCGGGGTCTAACACCGGGGAGCTGTTTTTT
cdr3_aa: CASSSQPGSNTGELFF

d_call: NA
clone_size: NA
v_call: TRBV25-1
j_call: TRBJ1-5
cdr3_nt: TGTGCCAGCAGTGAAGCAGGCTACAATCAGCCCCAGCATTTT
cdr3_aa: CASSEAGYNQPQHF

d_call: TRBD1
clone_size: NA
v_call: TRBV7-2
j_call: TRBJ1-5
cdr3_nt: TGTGCCAGCAGCGAAGTGGGACAGTTAAATCAGCCCCAGCATTTT
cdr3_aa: CASSEVGQLNQPQHF

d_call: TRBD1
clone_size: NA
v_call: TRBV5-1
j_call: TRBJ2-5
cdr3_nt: TGCGCCAGCAGCTTGGTGACAGGGGGGCGAGAGACCCAGTACTTC
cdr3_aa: CASSLVTGGRETQYF

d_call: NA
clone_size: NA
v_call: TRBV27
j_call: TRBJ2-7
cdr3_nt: TGTGCCAGCAGTTACACGACGTTCGACTTCTCCTACGAGCAGTACTTC
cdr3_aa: CASSYTTFDFSYEQYF

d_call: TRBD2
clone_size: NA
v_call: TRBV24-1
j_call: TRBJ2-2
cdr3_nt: TGTGCCACCGGAACTAGCGGGGGGGTAGAATCCGGGGAGCTGTTTTTT
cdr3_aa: CATGTSGGVESGELFF

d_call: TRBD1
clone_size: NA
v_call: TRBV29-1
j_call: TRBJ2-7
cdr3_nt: TGCAGCGCACTCCGGGACAGAGACTACGAGCAGTACTTC
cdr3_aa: CSALRDRDYEQYF

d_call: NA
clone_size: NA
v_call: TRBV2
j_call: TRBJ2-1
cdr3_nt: TGTGCCAGCAGTGACGGCAGGAACAATGAGCAGTTCTTC
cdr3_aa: CASSDGRNNEQFF

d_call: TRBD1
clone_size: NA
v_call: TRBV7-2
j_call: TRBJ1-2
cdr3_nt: TGTGCCAGCAGCTTGTGGGACAGGGTTGGGGGGAACACCTTC
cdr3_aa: CASSLWDRVGGNTF

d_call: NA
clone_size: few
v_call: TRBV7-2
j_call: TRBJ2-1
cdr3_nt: TGTGCCAGCAGCTTATCCTGGGCCGCCTACAATGAGCAGTTCTTC
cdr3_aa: CASSLSWAAYNEQFF

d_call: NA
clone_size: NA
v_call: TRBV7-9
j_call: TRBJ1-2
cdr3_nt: TGTGCCAGCAGCCCGGACAAGCTAAATGGCTACACCTTC
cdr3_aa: CASSPDKLNGYTF

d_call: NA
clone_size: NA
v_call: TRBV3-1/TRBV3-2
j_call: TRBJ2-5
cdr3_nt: TGTGCCAGCAGCCCCAGGGTGACCCAAGAGACCCAGTACTTC
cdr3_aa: CASSPRVTQETQYF

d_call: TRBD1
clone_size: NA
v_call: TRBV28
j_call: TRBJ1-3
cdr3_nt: TGTGCCAGCAGTTTCCTCGGACAGGGAGCCCACCCCTCTGGAAACACCATATATTTT
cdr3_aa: CASSFLGQGAHPSGNTIYF

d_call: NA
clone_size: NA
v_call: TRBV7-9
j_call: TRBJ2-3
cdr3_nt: TGTGCCAGCAGCTTAGGTTACGACTCGGGGACAGATACGCAGTATTTT
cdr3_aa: CASSLGYDSGTDTQYF